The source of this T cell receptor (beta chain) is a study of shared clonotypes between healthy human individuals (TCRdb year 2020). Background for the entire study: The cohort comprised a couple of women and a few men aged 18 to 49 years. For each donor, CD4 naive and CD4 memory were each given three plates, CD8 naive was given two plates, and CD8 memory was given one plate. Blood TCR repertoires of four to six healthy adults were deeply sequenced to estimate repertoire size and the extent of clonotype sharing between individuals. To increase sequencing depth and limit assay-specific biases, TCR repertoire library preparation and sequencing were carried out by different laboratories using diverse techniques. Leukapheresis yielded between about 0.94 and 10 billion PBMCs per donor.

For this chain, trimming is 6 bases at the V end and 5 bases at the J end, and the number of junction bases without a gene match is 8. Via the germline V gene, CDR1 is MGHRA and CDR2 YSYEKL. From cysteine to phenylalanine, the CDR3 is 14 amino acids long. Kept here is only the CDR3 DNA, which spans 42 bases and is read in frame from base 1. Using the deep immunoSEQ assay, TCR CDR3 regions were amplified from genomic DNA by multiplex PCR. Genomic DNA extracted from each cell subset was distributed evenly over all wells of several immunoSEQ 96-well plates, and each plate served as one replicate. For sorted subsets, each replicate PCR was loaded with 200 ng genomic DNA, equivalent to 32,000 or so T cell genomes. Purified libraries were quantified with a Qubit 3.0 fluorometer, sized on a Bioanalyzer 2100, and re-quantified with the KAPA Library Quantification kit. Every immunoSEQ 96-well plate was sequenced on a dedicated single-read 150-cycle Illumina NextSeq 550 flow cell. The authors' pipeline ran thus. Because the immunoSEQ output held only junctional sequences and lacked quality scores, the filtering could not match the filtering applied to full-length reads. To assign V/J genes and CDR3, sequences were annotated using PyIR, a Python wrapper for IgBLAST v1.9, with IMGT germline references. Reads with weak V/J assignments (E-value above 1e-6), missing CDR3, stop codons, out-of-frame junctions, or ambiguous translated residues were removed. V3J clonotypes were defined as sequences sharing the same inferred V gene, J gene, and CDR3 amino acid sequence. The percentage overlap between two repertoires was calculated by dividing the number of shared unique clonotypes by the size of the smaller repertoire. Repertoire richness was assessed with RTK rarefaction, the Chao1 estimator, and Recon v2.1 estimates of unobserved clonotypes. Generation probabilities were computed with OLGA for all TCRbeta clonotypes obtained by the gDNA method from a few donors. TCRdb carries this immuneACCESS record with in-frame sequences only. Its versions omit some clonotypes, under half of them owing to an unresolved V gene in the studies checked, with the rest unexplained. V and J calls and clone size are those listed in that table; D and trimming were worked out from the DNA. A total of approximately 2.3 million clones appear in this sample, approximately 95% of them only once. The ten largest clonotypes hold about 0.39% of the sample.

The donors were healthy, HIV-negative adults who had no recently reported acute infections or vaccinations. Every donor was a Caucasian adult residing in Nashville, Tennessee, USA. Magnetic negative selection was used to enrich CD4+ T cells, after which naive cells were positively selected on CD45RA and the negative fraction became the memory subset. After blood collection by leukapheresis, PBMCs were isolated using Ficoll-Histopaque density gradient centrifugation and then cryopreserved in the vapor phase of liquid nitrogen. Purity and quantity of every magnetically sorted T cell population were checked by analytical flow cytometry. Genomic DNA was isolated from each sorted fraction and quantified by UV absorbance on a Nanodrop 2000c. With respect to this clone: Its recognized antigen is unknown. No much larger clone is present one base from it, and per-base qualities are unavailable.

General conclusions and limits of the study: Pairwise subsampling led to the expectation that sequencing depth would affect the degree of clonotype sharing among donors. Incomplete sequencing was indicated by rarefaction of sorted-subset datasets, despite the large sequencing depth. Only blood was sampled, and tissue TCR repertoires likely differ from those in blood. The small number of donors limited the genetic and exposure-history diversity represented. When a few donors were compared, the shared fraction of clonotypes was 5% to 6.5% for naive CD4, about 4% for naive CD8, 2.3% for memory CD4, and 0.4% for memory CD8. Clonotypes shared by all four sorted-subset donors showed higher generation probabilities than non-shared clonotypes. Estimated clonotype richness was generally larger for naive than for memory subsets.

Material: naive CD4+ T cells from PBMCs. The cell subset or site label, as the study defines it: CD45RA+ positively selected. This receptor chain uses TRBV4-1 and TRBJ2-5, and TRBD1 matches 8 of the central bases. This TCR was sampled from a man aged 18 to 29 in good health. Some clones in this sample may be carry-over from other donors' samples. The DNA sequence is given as TGCGCCAGCAGTGACAAACAGGGGGGTGAGACCCAGTACTTC. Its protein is CASSDKQGGETQYF.